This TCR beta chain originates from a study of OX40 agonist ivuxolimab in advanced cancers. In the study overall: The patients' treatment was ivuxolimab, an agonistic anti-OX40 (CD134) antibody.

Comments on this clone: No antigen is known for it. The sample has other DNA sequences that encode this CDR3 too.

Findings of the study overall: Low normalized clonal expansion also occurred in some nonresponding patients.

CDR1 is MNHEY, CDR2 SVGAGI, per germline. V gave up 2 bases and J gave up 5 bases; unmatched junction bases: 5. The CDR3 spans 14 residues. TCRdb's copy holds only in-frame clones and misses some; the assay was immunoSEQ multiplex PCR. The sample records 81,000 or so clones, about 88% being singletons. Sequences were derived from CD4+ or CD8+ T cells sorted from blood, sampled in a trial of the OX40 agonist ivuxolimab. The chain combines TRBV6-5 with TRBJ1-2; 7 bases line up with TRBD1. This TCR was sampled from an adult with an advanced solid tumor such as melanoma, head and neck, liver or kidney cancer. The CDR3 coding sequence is TGTGCCAGCAGTTACGGGGGACAGCCTTATGGCTACACCTTC. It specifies CASSYGGQPYGYTF.